These 25 T cell receptor beta chains were all obtained from the same sample, sequenced in a study of beta chain features in type 1 diabetes. The authors reverse transcribed all of the isolated RNA, so sequencing captured expressed TCRB transcripts. TCRdb keeps only in-frame clones here, not all; method: immunoSEQ multiplex PCR. The table records about half a million clones, about an eighth of them present only once. Material: naive CD4+ T cells from blood. The receptors originated from a woman younger than 35 in good health.

CDR3 coding DNA: TGTGCCTGGAGTGGACAAGTCTCTGGGGCCAACGTCCTGACTTTC. Translation gives CAWSGQVSGANVLTF. The chain employs TRBV30 and TRBJ2-6, with D hard to call. V was trimmed by 1 base and J by 0 bases, leaving 7 bases between them. The CDR3 covers 15 residues. Germline V lookup: CDR1 GTSNPN, CDR2 SVGIG (reference sequence).

The rearrangement uses TRBV5-6 and TRBJ1-2; TRBD1 matches at 8 bases. The germline V gene encodes CDR1 SGHDT and CDR2 YYEEEE. Trimming cost V 4 bases and J 7 bases; bases outside gene matches: 6. This CDR3 is built from 13 residues. CDR3: CASSPDRDPGYTF. The CDR3 DNA is TGTGCCAGCAGCCCGGACAGGGATCCTGGCTACACCTTC. Drawing the rest from reference TRBV5-6 and TRBJ1-2, the complete variable domain is DAGVTQSPTHLIKTRGQQVTLRCSPKSGHDTVSWYQQALGQGPQFIFQYYEEEERQRGNFPDRFSGHQFPNYSSELNVNALLLGDSALYLCASSPDRDPGYTFGSGTRLTVV.

The rearrangement uses TRBV9 and TRBJ1-1; 7 nucleotides align to TRBD1. The V gene end was trimmed by 4 bases and the J gene end by 1 base; junction bases not matched to a gene: 4. The CDR3 runs to 14 residues. CDR1 is SGDLS, CDR2 YYNGEE, per germline. CDR3 loop: CASSPGQQNTEAFF. DNA of the CDR3: TGTGCCAGCAGCCCGGGACAGCAGAACACTGAAGCTTTCTTT. The entire variable domain, with the rest obtained from reference TRBV9 and TRBJ1-1, is as follows: DSGVTQTPKHLITATGQRVTLRCSPRSGDLSVYWYQQSLDQGLQFLIQYYNGEERAKGNILERFSAQQFPDLHSELNLSSLELGDSALYFCASSPGQQNTEAFFGQGTRLTVV.

This clone was detected a few times. The chain links TRBV9 to TRBJ2-3; D is uncertain. Looked up from germline, CDR1 is SGDLS and CDR2 is YYNGEE. Trimming took 7 bases from V and 6 from J, leaving 12 bases between them. The CDR3 runs 12 residues. The CDR3 loop is CASSLEGDTQYF. The CDR3 bases are TGTGCCAGCTCTCTAGAAGGGGATACGCAGTATTTT.

A few counts support this clone. This chain connects TRBV29-1 to TRBJ1-5; the match to TRBD1 covers 7 bases. V was pared by 6 bases and J by 6 bases, with 11 bases of the junction left unmatched. Per the germline V gene, CDR1 is SQVTM and CDR2 is ANQGSEA. The CDR3 is 14 residues long. DNA for the CDR3: TGCAGCGTCAGACAGGGCGGGGGTAGTCAGCCCCAGCATTTT. Amino acids: CSVRQGGGSQPQHF.

This clone occurred a few times. CDR3 nucleotides: TGTGCCTGGATCAGACAGGGAAGTGGCTACACCTTC. Translated, it gives CAWIRQGSGYTF. This chain joins TRBV30 and TRBJ1-2; 7 nucleotides align to TRBD1. This CDR3 has 12 amino acids. The germline V gene has CDR1 GTSNPN and CDR2 SVGIG (reference sequence). V lost 4 bases, J lost 7 bases, and 6 bases stayed unmatched.

This clone showed up just a few times. The chain employs TRBV18 and TRBJ2-1, with D possibly TRBD1 on 6 matching bases. From germline, CDR1 is KGHSH and CDR2 LQKENI. V lost 6 bases and J lost 7, with 16 bases in between. This CDR3 is 14 amino acids long. This CDR3 is CASSQGYSRNEQFF. CDR3 bases: TGTGCCAGCTCTCAGGGGTACTCGAGGAATGAGCAGTTCTTC.

There are a few counts of this clone. The chain is built from TRBV6-6 and TRBJ1-1; D gene unclear. Germline CDR1 is MNHNY and CDR2 is SVGAGI (reference sequence). V was clipped by 4 bases and J by 5 bases, with 17 bases between them. This CDR3 is built from 15 residues. The CDR3 DNA sequence: TGTGCCAGCAGTTTCCCCTCCACGGGGTTGACTGAAGCTTTCTTT. As protein: CASSFPSTGLTEAFF.

The sample holds a few counts of this clone. The DNA of the CDR3 is TGTGCCAGCAGCCCCAGACAGGGAACAGATACGCAGTATTTT. It translates to CASSPRQGTDTQYF. The chain uses TRBV7-7 and TRBJ2-3; 7 bases map to TRBD1. This CDR3 spans 14 amino acids. Trimming removed 5 bases from V and 3 bases from J; junction bases left unmatched: 5. Per the germline V gene, CDR1 is SSHAT and CDR2 is FNYEAQ (reference sequence).

In its sample, this clone was seen a few times. This chain connects TRBV5-4 to TRBJ2-1; D is unresolved. Germline V lookup: CDR1 SGHNT, CDR2 YYREEE (reference sequence). The CDR3 sequence is 12 residues long. The V and J ends lost 4 bases and 7 bases respectively, with 9 bases between them. CDR3 loop: CASSQFLNEQFF. CDR3 in DNA: TGTGCCAGCAGCCAATTCCTAAATGAGCAGTTCTTC.

The gene calls are TRBV28 and TRBJ1-2, with TRBD1 as a possible D gene (5 bases). Trimming removed 9 bases from V and 6 bases from J, with 14 bases in between. The CDR3 is made up of 12 amino acids. Germline CDR1 MDHEN, CDR2 SYDVKM. Here the CDR3 reads CARGDLVNGYTF. The CDR3 nucleotides read TGTGCCAGAGGGGACTTAGTCAATGGCTACACCTTC.

This clone has only a few counts. J is TRBJ2-5 and V is TRBV27; 9 bases are shared with TRBD1. Looked up from germline, CDR1 is MNHEY and CDR2 is SMNVEV (reference sequence). With 3 bases clipped from V and 5 bases from J, the junction kept 16 bases outside the gene matches. The CDR3 sequence is 18 residues long. CDR3 amino acids: CASSLLGGGTGIGETQYF. As DNA, the CDR3 is TGTGCCAGCAGTTTGTTGGGCGGAGGGACAGGGATAGGGGAGACCCAGTACTTC.

The chain has TRBV6-6 and TRBJ2-7; D ambiguous. Germline V CDR1 and CDR2: MNHNY, SVGAGI (reference sequence). Trimming removed 2 bases from V and 6 bases from J, with 8 bases in between. The CDR3 covers 12 residues. CDR3 DNA sequence: TGTGCCAGCAGTTACGTTGGGATCGAGCAGTACTTC. It translates to CASSYVGIEQYF.

The chain joins TRBV7-2 to TRBJ2-3, with 7 positions matching TRBD1. The CDR3 runs 15 residues. Germline values: CDR1 SGHTA, CDR2 FQGNSA. V trimming: 5 bases; J trimming: 0 bases; junction bases outside the gene matches: 5. The CDR3 DNA reads TGTGCCAGCAGCACGGACAGGCCTAGCACAGATACGCAGTATTTT. Encoded protein: CASSTDRPSTDTQYF.

This clone was counted between two and nine times. The chain employs TRBV11-2 and TRBJ2-5; 11 bases line up with TRBD2. Per germline, CDR1 SGHAT and CDR2 FQNNGV. J was trimmed by 5 bases and V by 1 base; bases with no gene match: 15. CDR3 length: 19 residues. This chain's CDR3 is CASSLGAPWLAGGVETQYF. Written as DNA, the CDR3 is TGTGCCAGCAGCTTAGGGGCCCCGTGGCTAGCGGGAGGCGTGGAGACCCAGTACTTC.

This clone was counted once. The chain employs TRBV5-4 and TRBJ2-5; 7 bases line up with TRBD2. Germline V gene data show CDR1 as SGHNT and CDR2 as YYREEE (reference sequence). The CDR3 covers 16 residues. J was trimmed by 2 bases and V by 4 bases; bases with no gene match: 11. CDR3 protein: CASSAGGLGRQETQYF. In DNA, the CDR3 is TGTGCCAGCAGCGCTGGAGGACTAGGTCGTCAAGAGACCCAGTACTTC.

This clone was found a few times. The V call is TRBV7-2, the J call TRBJ2-3, with 8 nucleotides matching TRBD1. This CDR3 contains 17 residues. V lost 1 base to trimming and J lost 1 base; unmatched junction nucleotides: 7. The V gene's germline CDR1 is SGHTA and CDR2 FQGNSA. The DNA for the CDR3 is TGTGCCAGCAGCTTAGAGCCTCAGGGGGCGGGCACAGATACGCAGTATTTT. Translation gives CASSLEPQGAGTDTQYF.

A few counts support this clone. The J gene is TRBJ2-7, the V gene TRBV7-8, with D possibly TRBD2 on 6 matching bases. CDR1 is SGHVS and CDR2 is FQNEAQ in the germline V gene. The CDR3 spans 15 residues. V lost 6 bases and J lost 4, with 19 bases in between. For the CDR3, the DNA is TGTGCCAGCAGTCAAAAGCGGGCGGCCGCGTACGAGCAGTACTTC. This codes for CASSQKRAAAYEQYF.

The rearrangement joins TRBV7-9 to TRBJ2-7; D remains ambiguous. V shed 1 base and J shed 6 bases, with 10 bases lying between them. CDR1 is SEHNR, CDR2 FQNEAQ, per germline (reference sequence). This CDR3 contains 13 residues. Here the CDR3 reads CASSLGSASEQYV. The CDR3 region has the DNA TGTGCCAGCAGCTTAGGGTCGGCCAGCGAGCAGTACGTC.

Many counts were recorded for this clone. The chain combines TRBV30 with TRBJ2-7, with 10 bases that match TRBD1. Losses at the gene ends were 5 bases for V and 6 bases for J; bases not matched to a gene: 4. The CDR3 covers 12 residues. Germline lookup yields CDR1 GTSNPN and CDR2 SVGIG (reference sequence). The CDR3, as DNA: TGTGCCTGGGGGACAGGGGACTCCGAGCAGTACTTC. It codes for CAWGTGDSEQYF.

This clone turned up a few times. The chain employs TRBV30 and TRBJ1-5; no firm D call. The CDR3 is 15 amino acids. The germline V gene encodes CDR1 GTSNPN and CDR2 SVGIG (reference sequence). The V and J ends lost 0 bases and 7 bases respectively, with 16 bases between them. The CDR3 sequence is CAWSVRTKGMQPQHF. DNA for the CDR3: TGTGCCTGGAGTGTACGGACGAAGGGCATGCAGCCCCAGCATTTT.

The chain has TRBV4-2 and TRBJ2-3; D unclear. This CDR3 is 16 amino acids long. Trimming removed 1 base at V and 1 base at J, with 12 bases between. The germline CDR1 and CDR2 sequences are LGHNA and YNFKEQ. The CDR3: CASSQGVVAGTDTQYF. Here the CDR3 DNA reads TGTGCCAGCAGCCAAGGGGTGGTAGCTGGCACAGATACGCAGTATTTT.

V gene TRBV30 combines with J gene TRBJ1-2; no clear D gene. In germline, CDR1 is GTSNPN, CDR2 SVGIG (reference sequence). V was trimmed by 3 bases and J by 1 base, leaving 9 bases between them. The CDR3 loop spans 13 amino acids. In DNA, the CDR3 is TGTGCCTGGAGCCTAACTGTTAACTATGGCTACACCTTC. Protein: CAWSLTVNYGYTF. Filled out from reference TRBV30 and TRBJ1-2, the complete variable domain reads SQTIHQWPATLVQPVGSPLSLECTVEGTSNPNLYWYRQAAGRGLQLLFYSVGIGQISSEVPQNLSASRPQDRQFILSSKKLLLSDSGFYLCAWSLTVNYGYTFGSGTRLTVV.

CDR3 DNA: TGTGCCAGCAGCTTAGACCCAACCCAGCCCCAGCATTTT. This encodes CASSLDPTQPQHF. The chain is built from TRBV7-9 and TRBJ1-5; D not certain. The V end lost 1 base, the J end lost 7 bases, and 8 bases lay between the germline ends. CDR3 length equals 13 residues. Germline CDR1 reads SEHNR; CDR2 reads FQNEAQ (reference sequence).

This clone came up a few times. The chain has TRBV29-1 and TRBJ1-4; 7 nucleotides line up with TRBD1. CDR3 size: 16 residues. The junction had 9 bases not matched to a gene; V was cut back by 0 bases and J by 5 bases. Germline CDR1 SQVTM, CDR2 ANQGSEA. The CDR3, as DNA: TGCAGCGTTGAAGATAATAGAGGACAGGACAATGAAAAACTGTTTTTT. Encoded protein: CSVEDNRGQDNEKLFF.